This TCR beta chain emerged from a study of T cells in Graves' hyperthyroidism and ophthalmopathy. RNA transcripts provided the source from which TCR beta CDR3 regions were amplified. During a first-round RT-PCR of the TCR CDR3, the HTBI primer set was used. TCRdb fed the multiplex PCR reads into MiXCR, producing one record per CDR3 protein. The data contain about 560,000 distinct CDR3 sequences, roughly a sixth of them seen just once; the ten biggest clones take up 15% to 20%. This CDR3 is built from 14 residues. J was trimmed by 11 bases and V by 2 bases; bases with no gene match: 11. From germline, CDR1 is MNHNS and CDR2 SASEGT.

The V call is TRBV6-1, the J call TRBJ1-1, with 7 bases identical to TRBD1. This clonotype was obtained from a woman between 18 and 30 years old with Graves' hyperthyroidism. Input material: blood. CDR3 coding DNA: TGTGCCAGCAGTGAAAGGAGACAGGGTCTGAGGGCTTTCTTT. This gives the protein CASSERRQGLRAFF.